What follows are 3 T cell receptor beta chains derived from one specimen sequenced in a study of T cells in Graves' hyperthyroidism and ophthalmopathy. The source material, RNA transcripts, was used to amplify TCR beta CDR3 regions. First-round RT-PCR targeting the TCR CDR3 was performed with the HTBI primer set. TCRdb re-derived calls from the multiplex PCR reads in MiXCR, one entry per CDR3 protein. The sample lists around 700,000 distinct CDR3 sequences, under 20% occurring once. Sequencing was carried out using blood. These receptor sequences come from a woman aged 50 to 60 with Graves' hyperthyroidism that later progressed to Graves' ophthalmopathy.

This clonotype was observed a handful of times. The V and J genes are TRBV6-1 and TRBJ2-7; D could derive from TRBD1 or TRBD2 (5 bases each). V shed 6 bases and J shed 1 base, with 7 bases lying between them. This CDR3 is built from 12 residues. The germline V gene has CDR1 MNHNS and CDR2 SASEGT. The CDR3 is CASRGVSYEQYF. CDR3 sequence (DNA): TGTGCCAGCAGGGGGGTTTCCTACGAGCAGTACTTC.

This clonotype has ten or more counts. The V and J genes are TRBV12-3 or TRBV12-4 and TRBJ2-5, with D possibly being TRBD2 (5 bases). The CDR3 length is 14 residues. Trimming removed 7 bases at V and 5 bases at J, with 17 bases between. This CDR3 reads CASTRRSRGETQYF. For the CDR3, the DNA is TGTGCCAGCACCCGACGCTCCCGAGGGGAGACCCAGTACTTC.

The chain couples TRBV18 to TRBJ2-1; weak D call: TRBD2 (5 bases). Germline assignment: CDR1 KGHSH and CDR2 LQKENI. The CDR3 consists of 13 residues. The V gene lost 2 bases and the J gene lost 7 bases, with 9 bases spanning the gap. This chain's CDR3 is CASSPFPGNEQFF. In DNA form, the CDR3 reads TGTGCCAGCTCACCATTTCCGGGAAATGAGCAGTTCTTC.